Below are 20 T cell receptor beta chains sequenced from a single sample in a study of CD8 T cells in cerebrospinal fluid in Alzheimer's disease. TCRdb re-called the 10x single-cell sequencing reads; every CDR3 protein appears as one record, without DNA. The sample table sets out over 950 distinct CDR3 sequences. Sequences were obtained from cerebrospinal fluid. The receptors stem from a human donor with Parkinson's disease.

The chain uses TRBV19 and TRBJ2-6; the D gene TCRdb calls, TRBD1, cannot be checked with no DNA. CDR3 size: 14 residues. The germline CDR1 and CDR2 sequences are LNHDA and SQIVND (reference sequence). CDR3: CASQTGAGANVLTF.

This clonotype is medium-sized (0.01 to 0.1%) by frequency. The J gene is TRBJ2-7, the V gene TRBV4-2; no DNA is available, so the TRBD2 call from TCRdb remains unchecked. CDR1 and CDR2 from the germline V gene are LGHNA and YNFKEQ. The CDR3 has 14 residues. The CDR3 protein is CASSPGTSGYEQYF.

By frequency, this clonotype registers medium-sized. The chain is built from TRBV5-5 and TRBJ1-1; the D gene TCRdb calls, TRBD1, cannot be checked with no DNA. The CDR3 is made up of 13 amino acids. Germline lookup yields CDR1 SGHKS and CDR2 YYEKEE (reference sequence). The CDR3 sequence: CASSRQGGSEAFF. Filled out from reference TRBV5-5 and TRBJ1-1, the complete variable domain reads DAGVTQSPTHLIKTRGQQVTLRCSPISGHKSVSWYQQVLGQGPQFIFQYYEKEERGRGNFPDRFSARQFPNYSSELNVNALLLGDSALYLCASSRQGGSEAFFGQGTRLTVV.

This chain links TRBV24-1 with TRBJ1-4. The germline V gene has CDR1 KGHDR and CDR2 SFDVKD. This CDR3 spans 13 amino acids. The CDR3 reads CATSESINEKLFF.

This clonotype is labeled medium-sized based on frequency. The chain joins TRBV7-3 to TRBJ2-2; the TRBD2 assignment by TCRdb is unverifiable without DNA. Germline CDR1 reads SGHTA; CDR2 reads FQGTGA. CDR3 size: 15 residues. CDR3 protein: CASSPDYANTGELFF.

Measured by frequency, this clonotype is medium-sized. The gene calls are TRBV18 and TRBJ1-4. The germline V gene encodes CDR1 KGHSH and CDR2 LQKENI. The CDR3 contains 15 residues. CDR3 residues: CASSQGSQNNEKLFF.

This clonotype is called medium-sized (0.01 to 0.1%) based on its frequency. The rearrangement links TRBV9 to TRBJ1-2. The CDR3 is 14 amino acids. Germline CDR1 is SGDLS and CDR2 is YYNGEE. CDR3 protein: CASSVAPGSSGYTF.

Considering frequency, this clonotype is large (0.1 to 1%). The CDR3 reads CASSYGFRGQGFNSPLHF. The chain is built from TRBV6-6 and TRBJ1-6; checking the TCRdb D call of TRBD1 is not possible without DNA. The CDR3 consists of 18 residues. Per the germline V gene, CDR1 is MNHNY and CDR2 is SVGAGI (reference sequence).

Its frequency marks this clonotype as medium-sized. The CDR3 spells CAGNRDSATAFF. The chain carries TRBV30 and TRBJ1-1; TCRdb proposes TRBD1, but this gene call is untestable without DNA. CDR1 is GTSNPN, CDR2 SVGIG, per germline (reference sequence). This CDR3 comprises 12 residues.

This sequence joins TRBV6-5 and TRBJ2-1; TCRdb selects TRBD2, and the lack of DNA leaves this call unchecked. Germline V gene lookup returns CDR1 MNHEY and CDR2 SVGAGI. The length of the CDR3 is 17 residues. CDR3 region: CASSRTSGTLSYNEQFF.

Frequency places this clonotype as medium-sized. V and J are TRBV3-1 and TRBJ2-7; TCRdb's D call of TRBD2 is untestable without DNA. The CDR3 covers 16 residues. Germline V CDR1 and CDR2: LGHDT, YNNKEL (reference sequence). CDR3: CASSSSGLAGVGEQYF.

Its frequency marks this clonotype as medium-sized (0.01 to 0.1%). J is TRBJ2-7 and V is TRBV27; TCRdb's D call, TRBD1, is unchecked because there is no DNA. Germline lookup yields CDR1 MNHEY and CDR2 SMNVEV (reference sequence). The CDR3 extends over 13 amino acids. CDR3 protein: CASSYGREGEQYF.

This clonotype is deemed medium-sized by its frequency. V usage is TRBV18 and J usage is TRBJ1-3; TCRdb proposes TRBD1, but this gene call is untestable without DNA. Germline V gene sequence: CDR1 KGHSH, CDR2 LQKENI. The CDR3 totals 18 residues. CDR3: CASSPGQGAFRSGNTIYF.

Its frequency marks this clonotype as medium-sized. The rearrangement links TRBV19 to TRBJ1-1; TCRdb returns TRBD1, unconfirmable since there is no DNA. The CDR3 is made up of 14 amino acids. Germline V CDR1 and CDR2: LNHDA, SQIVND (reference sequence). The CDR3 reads CASSPGQGWTEAFF.

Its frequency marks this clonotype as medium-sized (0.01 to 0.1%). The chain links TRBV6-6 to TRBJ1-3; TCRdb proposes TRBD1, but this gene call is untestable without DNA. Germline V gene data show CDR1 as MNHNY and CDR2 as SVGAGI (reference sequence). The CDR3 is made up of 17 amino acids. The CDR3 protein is CASSYTGQGISGNTIYF.

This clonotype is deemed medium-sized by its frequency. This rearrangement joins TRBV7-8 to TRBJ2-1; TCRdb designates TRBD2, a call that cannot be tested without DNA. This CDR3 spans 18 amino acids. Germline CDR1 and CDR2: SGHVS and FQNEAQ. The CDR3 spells CASSGTSGRKSSYNEQFF.

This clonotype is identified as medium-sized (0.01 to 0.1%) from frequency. The CDR3 loop reads CASSILQGVSDTQYF. The V gene is TRBV5-8, the J gene TRBJ2-3; the D gene TCRdb calls, TRBD1, cannot be checked with no DNA. This CDR3 is built from 15 residues. Looked up from germline, CDR1 is SGHTS and CDR2 is YDEGEE.

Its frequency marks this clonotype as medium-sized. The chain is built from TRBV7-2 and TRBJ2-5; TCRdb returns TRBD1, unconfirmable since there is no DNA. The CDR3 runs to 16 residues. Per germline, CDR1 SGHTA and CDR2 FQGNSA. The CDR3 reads CASSLYGTEYQETQYF.

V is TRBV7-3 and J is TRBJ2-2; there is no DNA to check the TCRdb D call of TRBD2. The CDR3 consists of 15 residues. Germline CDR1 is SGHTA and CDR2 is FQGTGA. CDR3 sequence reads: CASSRLAGVGGELFF.

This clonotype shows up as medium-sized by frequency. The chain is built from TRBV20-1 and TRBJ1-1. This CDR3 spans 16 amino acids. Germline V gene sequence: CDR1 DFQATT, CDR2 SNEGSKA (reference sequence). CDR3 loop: CSARDPRARENTEAFF.